Sequencing of this T cell receptor (beta chain) was carried out in a study of OX40 agonist ivuxolimab in advanced cancers. About the study: Across the patients, intravenous ivuxolimab was delivered every 2 weeks at 0.01 to 10 mg/kg. Whole-study findings and limits: By week 6 at 0.1 to 3.0 mg/kg, blood CD4+ and CD8+ T cells had expanded clonally. On average, CD8+ T cells had more expanded clones than CD4+.

Concerning this clone: Its matching antigen is unknown.

Blood got drawn at baseline, again on cycle 4 day 1, and then on cycle 7 day 1. Germline CDR1 and CDR2: LNHDA and SQIVND (reference sequence). The CDR3 is 16 amino acids. With V trimmed by 5 bases and J by 7 bases, 10 bases remained unmatched. Clones were read by immunoSEQ multiplex PCR, and TCRdb kept only the in-frame ones, dropping some. The profile covers under 25,000 clones, with about two thirds appearing a single time and about an eighth taken by the ten largest. V is TRBV19 and J is TRBJ2-3; 12 bases align to TRBD1. The TCR originated in an adult with an advanced solid tumor such as melanoma, head and neck, liver or kidney cancer. The sample was CD4+ or CD8+ T cells sorted from blood, taken in a trial of the OX40 agonist ivuxolimab. For the CDR3, the DNA is TGTGCCAGTAGTCCGAGGGACAGGGGGCGCGTGCATACGCAGTATTTT. This gives the protein CASSPRDRGRVHTQYF. Supplemented by reference TRBV19 and TRBJ2-3, the full variable domain reads DGGITQSPKYLFRKEGQNVTLSCEQNLNHDAMYWYRQDPGQGLRLIYYSQIVNDFQKGDIAEGYSVSREKKESFPLTVTSAQKNPTAFYLCASSPRDRGRVHTQYFGPGTRLTVL.